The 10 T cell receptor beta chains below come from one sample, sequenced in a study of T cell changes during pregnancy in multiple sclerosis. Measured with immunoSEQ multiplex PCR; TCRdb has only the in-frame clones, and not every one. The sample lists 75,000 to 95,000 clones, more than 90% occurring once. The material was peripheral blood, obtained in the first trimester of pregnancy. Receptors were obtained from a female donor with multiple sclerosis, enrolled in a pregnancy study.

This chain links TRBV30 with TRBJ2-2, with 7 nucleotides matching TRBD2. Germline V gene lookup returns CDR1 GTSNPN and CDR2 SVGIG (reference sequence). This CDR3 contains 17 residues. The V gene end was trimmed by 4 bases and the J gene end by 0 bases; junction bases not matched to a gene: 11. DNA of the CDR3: TGTGCCTGGAAATGGGGAGGGGTCCGAGCGAACACCGGGGAGCTGTTTTTT. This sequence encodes CAWKWGGVRANTGELFF.

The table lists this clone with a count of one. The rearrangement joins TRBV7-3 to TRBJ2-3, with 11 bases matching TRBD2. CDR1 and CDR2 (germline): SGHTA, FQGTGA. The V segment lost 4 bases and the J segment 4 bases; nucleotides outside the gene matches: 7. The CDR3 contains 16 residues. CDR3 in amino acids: CASSYIAGGPPDTQYF. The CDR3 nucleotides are TGTGCCAGCAGCTACATAGCGGGAGGGCCGCCAGATACGCAGTATTTT.

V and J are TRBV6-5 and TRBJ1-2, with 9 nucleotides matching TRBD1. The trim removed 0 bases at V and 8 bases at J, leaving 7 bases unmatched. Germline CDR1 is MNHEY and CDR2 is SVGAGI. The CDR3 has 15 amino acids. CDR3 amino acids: CASSYSAGTGYGYTF. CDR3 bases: TGTGCCAGCAGTTACTCGGCCGGGACAGGGTACGGCTACACCTTC.

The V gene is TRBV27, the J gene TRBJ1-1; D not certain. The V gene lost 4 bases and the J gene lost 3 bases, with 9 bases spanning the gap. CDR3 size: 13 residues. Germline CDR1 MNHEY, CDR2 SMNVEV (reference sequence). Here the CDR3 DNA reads TGTGCCAGCAGTTCGACGACTTACACTGAAGCTTTCTTT. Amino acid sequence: CASSSTTYTEAFF.

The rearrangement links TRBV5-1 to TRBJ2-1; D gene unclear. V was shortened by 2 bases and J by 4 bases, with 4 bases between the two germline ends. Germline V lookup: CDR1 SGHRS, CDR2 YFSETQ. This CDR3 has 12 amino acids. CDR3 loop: CASSFQYNEQFF. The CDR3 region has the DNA TGCGCCAGCAGCTTTCAGTACAATGAGCAGTTCTTC.

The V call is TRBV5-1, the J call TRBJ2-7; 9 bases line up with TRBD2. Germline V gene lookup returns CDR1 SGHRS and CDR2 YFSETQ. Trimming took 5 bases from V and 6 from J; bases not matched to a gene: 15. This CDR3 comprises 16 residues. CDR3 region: CASRPTLAGSRGEQYF. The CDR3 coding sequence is TGCGCCAGCAGACCTACTCTAGCGGGGTCTAGGGGCGAGCAGTACTTC.

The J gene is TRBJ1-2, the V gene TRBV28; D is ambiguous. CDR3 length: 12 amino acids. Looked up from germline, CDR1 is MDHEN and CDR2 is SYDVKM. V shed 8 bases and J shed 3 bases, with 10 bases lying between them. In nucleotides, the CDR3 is TGTGCCAGCGGCGAGGAACACTATGGCTACACCTTC. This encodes CASGEEHYGYTF.

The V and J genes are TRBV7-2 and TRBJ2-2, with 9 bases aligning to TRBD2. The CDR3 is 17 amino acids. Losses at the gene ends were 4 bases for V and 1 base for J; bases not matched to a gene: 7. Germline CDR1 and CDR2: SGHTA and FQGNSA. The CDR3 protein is CASSYPKAGGNTGELFF. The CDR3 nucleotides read TGTGCCAGCAGCTACCCCAAAGCGGGAGGGAACACCGGGGAGCTGTTTTTT.

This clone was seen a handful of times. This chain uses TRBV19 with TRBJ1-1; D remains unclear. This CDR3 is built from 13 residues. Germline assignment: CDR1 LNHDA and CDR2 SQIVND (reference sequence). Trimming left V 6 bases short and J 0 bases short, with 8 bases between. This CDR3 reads CASRTKMNTEAFF. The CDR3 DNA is TGTGCCAGTAGGACAAAGATGAACACTGAAGCTTTCTTT.

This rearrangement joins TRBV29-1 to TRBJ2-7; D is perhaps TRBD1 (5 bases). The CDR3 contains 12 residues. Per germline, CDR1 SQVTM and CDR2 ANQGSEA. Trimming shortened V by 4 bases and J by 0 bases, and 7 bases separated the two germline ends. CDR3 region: CSVVQDSYEQYF. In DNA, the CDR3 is TGCAGCGTTGTACAGGACTCCTACGAGCAGTACTTC.